This T cell receptor beta chain derives from a study of regulatory T cells in long-lasting Graves disease. Combining iRepertoire HTBI primers with Arm-PCR of CDR3 regions, the authors built TCR beta libraries. TCRdb ran MiXCR on the multiplex PCR reads and lists one entry per CDR3 protein. This table holds roughly 350,000 distinct CDR3 sequences, over 15% found once. As for time point: newly diagnosed GD, antithyroid drugs for less than 3 months. PBMC-derived RNA was used for the TCR library. This clonotype was picked up many times. The same data also went into a second study, on T cells in Graves' hyperthyroidism and ophthalmopathy.

This clonotype originated in a man aged 35 to 55 with Graves disease. The sequenced sample was peripheral blood mononuclear cells (PBMCs), obtained at new diagnosis, from a patient treated with antithyroid drugs.

The CDR3 coding sequence is TGTGCCAGCAGATCGGGACTAGTGTATTTGGAGACCCAGTACTTC. Protein product: CASRSGLVYLETQYF. This chain links TRBV6-1 with TRBJ2-5; 8 bases fit TRBD2. J lost 5 bases, V lost 6 bases, and 11 bases had no gene match. Germline CDR1 and CDR2: MNHNS and SASEGT. This CDR3 is 15 amino acids long.